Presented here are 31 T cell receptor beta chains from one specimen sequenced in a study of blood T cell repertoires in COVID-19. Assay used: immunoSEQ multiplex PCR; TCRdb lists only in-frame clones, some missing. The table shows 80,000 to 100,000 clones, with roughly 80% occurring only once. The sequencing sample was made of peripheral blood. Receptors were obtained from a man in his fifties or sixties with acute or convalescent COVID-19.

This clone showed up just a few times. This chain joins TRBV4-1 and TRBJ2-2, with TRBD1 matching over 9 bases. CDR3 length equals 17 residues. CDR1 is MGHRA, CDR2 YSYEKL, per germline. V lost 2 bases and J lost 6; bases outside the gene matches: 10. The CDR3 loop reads CASSQPGQGKMPGELFF. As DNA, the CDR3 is TGCGCCAGCAGCCAACCGGGACAGGGAAAAATGCCCGGGGAGCTGTTTTTT.

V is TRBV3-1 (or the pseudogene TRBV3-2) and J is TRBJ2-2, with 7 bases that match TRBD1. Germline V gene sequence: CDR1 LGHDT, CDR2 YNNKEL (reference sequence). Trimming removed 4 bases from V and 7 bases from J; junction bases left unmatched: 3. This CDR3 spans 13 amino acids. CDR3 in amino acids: CASSPQGLGELFF. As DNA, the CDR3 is TGTGCCAGCAGCCCACAGGGGCTCGGGGAGCTGTTTTTT.

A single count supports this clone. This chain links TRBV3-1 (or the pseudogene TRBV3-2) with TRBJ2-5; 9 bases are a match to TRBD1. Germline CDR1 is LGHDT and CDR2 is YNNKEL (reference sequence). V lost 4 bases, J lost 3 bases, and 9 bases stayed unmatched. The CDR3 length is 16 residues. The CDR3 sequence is CASSPPSGTGKETQYF. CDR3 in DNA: TGTGCCAGCAGCCCTCCCTCAGGGACAGGGAAAGAGACCCAGTACTTC.

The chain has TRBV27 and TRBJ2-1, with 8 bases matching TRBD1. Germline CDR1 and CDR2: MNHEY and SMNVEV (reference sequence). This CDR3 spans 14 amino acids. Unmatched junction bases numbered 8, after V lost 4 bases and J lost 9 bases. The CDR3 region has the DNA TGTGCCAGCAGTTCCGGCAGGGGGCAAGGTGAGCAGTTCTTC. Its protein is CASSSGRGQGEQFF.

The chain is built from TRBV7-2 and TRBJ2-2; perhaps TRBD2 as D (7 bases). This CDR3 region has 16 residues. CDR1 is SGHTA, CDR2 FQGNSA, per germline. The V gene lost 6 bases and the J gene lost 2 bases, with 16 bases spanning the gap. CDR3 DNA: TGTGCCAGCAGTCTGTTTGCGGGGGCAAACACCGGGGAGCTGTTTTTT. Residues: CASSLFAGANTGELFF.

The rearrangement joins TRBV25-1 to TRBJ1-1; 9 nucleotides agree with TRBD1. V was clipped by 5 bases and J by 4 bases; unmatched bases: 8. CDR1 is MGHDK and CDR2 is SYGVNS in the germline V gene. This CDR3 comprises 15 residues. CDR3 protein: CASSNTGGAGTEAFF. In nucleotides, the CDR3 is TGTGCCAGCAGTAATACAGGGGGCGCCGGCACTGAAGCTTTCTTT.

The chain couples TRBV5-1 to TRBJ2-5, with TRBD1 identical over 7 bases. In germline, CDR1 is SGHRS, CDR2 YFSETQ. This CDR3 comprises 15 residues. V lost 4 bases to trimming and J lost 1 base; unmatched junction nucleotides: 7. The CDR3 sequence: CASSERGRFQETQYF. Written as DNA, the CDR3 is TGCGCCAGCAGCGAAAGGGGGCGATTCCAAGAGACCCAGTACTTC.

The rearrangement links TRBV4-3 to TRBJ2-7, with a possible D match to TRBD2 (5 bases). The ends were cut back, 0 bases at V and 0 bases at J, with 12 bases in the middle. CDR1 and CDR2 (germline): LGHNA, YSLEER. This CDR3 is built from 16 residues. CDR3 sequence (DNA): TGCGCCAGCAGCCAAGACCCGGCGGGTCGCTCCTACGAGCAGTACTTC. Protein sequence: CASSQDPAGRSYEQYF.

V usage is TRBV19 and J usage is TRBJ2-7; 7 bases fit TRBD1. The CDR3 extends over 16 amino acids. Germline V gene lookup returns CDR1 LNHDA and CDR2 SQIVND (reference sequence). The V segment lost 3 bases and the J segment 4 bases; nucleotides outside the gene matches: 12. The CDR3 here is CASSMLVSTGHYEQYF. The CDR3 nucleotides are TGTGCCAGTAGTATGTTAGTGTCGACAGGGCATTACGAGCAGTACTTC.

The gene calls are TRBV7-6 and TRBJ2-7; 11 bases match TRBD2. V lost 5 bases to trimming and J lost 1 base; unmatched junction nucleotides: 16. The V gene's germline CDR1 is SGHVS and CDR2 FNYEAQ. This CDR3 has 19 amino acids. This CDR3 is CASSRGGPSGRFTSYEQYF. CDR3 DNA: TGTGCCAGCAGCCGAGGGGGCCCTAGCGGGAGGTTTACGTCCTACGAGCAGTACTTC.

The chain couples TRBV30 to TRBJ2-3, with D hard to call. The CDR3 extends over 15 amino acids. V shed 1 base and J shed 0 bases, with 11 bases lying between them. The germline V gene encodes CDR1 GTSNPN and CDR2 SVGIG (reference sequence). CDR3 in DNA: TGTGCCTGGAGTGGACTCACCGGGAGCACAGATACGCAGTATTTT. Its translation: CAWSGLTGSTDTQYF.

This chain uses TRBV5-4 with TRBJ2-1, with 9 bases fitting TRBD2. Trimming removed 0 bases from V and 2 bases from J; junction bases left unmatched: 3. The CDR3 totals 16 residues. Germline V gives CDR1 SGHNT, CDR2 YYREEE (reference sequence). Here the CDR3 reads CASSLGGGRAYNEQFF. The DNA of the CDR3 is TGTGCCAGCAGCTTGGGAGGCGGGAGGGCCTACAATGAGCAGTTCTTC. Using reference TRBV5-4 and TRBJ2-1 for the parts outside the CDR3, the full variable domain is ETGVTQSPTHLIKTRGQQVTLRCSSQSGHNTVSWYQQALGQGPQFIFQYYREEENGRGNFPPRFSGLQFPNYSSELNVNALELDDSALYLCASSLGGGRAYNEQFFGPGTRLTVL.

As DNA, the CDR3 is TGTGCCAGTACCCCTTCCCCGAACACTGAAGCTTTCTTT. Translated: CASTPSPNTEAFF. The J gene is TRBJ1-1, the V gene TRBV19; no definite D call. Germline V gene data show CDR1 as LNHDA and CDR2 as SQIVND (reference sequence). Trimming removed 7 bases from V and 1 base from J, with 10 bases in between. The CDR3 runs 13 residues.

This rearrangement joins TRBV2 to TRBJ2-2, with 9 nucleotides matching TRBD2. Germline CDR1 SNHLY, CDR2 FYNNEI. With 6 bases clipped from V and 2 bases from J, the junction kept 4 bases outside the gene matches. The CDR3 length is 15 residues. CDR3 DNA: TGTGCCAGCAGAGCCGGGACTAGCAACACCGGGGAGCTGTTTTTT. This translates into CASRAGTSNTGELFF.

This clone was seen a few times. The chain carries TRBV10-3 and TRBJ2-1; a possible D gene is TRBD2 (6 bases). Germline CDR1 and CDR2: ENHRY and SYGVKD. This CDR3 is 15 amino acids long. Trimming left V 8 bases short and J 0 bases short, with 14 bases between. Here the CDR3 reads CAIEGAGSSYNEQFF. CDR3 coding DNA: TGTGCCATCGAAGGGGCGGGGAGCTCCTACAATGAGCAGTTCTTC.

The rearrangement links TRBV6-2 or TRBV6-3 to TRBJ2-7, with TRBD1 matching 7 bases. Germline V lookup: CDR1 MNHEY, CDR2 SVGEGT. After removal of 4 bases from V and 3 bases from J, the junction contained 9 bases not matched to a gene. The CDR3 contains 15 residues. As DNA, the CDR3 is TGTGCCAGCAGTTCCCCACAGGGGTCAAACTACGAGCAGTACTTC. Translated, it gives CASSSPQGSNYEQYF.

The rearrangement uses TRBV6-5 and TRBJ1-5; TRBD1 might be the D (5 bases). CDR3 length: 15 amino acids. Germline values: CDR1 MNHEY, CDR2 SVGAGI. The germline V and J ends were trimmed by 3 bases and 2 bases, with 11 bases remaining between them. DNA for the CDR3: TGTGCCAGCAGTTATGACTCAGGGCGCAATCAGCCCCAGCATTTT. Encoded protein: CASSYDSGRNQPQHF.

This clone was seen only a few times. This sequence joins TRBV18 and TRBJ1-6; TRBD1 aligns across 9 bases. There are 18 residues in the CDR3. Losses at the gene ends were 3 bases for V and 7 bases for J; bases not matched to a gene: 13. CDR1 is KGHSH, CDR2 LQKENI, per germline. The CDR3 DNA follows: TGTGCCAGCTCACCCTACGACACAGGGGGCGGATTGAATTCACCCCTCCACTTT. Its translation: CASSPYDTGGGLNSPLHF.

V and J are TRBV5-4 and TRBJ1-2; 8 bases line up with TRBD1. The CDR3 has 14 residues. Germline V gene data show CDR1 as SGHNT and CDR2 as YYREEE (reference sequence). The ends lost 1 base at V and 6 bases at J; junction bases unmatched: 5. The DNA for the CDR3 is TGTGCCAGCAGCTTGACGGACAGGGTGGATGGCTACACCTTC. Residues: CASSLTDRVDGYTF.

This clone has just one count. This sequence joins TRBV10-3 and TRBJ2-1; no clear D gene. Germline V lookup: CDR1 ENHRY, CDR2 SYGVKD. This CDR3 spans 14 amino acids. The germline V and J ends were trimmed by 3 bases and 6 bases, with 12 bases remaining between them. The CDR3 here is CAISDNRRFNEQFF. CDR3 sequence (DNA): TGTGCCATCAGTGATAACCGCAGGTTCAATGAGCAGTTCTTC.

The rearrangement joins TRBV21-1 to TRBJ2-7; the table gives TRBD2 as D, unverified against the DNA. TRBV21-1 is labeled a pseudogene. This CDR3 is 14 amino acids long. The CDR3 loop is CASSMDRGGREQYF. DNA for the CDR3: TGTGCCAGCAGCATGGACCGGGGGGGTCGGGAGCAGTACTTC.

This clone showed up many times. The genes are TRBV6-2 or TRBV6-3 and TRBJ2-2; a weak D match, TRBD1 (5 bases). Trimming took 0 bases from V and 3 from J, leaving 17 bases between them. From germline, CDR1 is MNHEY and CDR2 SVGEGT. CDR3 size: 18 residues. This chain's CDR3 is CASSYSMVLRQYTGELFF. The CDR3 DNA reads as TGTGCCAGCAGTTACTCGATGGTTCTACGACAGTACACCGGGGAGCTGTTTTTT.

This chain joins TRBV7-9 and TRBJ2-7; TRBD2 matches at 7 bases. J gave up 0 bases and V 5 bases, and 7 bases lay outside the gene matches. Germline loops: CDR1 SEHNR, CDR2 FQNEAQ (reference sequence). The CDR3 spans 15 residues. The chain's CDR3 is CASSPFGRSSYEQYF. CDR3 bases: TGTGCCAGCAGCCCCTTCGGGAGGAGCTCCTACGAGCAGTACTTC.

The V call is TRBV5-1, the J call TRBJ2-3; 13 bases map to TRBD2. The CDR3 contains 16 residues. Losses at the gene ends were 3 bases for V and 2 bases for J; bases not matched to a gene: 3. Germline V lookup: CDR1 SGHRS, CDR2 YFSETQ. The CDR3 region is CASSSGTSGNTDTQYF. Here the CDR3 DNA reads TGCGCCAGCAGCTCGGGGACTAGCGGGAACACAGATACGCAGTATTTT.

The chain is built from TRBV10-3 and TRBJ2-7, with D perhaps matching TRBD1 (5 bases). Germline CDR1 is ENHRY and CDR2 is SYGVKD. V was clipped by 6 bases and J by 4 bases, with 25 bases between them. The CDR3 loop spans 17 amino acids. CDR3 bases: TGTGCCATCAGACCGAACCACGGTACCGGTACAGGTTACGAGCAGTACTTC. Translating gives CAIRPNHGTGTGYEQYF.

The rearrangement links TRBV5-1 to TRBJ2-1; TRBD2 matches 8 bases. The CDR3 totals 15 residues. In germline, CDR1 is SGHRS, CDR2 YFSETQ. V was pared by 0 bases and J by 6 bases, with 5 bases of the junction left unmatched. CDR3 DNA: TGCGCCAGCAGCTTGGAGGCTAGCGGGTCCAATGAGCAGTTCTTC. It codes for CASSLEASGSNEQFF.

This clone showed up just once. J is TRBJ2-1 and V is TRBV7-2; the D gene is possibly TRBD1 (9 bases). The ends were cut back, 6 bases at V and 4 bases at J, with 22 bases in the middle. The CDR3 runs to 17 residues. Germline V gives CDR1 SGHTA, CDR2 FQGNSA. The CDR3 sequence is CASRDFRGGQGYNEQFF. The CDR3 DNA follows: TGTGCCAGCAGAGATTTCCGGGGGGGACAGGGATACAATGAGCAGTTCTTC.

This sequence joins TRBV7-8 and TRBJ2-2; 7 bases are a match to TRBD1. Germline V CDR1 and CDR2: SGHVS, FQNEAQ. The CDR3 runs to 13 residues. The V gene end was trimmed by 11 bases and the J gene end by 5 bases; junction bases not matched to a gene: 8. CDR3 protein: CAAGTGVTGELFF. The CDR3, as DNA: TGTGCCGCGGGTACAGGGGTGACCGGGGAGCTGTTTTTT.

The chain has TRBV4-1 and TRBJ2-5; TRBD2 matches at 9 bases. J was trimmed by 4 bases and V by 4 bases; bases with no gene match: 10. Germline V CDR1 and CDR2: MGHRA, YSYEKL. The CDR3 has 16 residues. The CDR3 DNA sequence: TGCGCCAGCAGCCGGGGCCGAGCGGGGGGCGGAGAGACCCAGTACTTC. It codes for CASSRGRAGGGETQYF.

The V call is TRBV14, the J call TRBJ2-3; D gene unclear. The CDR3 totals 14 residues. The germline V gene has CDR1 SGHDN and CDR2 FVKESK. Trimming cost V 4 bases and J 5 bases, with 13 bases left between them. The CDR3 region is CASSLVRSGDTQYF. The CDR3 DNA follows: TGTGCCAGCAGCCTCGTCCGATCGGGAGATACGCAGTATTTT.

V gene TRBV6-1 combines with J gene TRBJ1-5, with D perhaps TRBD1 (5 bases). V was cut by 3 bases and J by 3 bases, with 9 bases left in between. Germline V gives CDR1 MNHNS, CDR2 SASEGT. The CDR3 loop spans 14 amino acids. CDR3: CASSEPRDNQPQHF. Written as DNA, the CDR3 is TGTGCCAGCAGTGAGCCCAGGGACAATCAGCCCCAGCATTTT.